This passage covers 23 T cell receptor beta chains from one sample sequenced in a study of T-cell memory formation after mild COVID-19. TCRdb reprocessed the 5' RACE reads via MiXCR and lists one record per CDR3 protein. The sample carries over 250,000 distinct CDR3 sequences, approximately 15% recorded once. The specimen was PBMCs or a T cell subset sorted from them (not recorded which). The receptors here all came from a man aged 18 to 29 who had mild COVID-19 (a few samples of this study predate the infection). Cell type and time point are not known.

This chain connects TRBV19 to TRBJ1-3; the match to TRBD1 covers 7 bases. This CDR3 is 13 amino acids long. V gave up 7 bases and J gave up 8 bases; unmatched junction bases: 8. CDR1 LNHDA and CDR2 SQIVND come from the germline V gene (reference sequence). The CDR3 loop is CASTRGGTDTIYF. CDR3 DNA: TGTGCCAGTACCCGCGGAGGGACAGACACCATATATTTT.

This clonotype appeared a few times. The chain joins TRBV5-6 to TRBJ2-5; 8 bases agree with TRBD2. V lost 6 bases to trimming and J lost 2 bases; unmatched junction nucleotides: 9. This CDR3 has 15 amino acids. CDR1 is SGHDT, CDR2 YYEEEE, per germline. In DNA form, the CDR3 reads TGTGCCAGCACCCGACTAGCGCCCCAACAAGAGACCCAGTACTTC. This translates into CASTRLAPQQETQYF.

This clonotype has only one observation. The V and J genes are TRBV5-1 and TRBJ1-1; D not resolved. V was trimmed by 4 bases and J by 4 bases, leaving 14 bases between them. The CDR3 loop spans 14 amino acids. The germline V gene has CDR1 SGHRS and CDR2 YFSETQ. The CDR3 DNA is TGCGCCAGCAGCCCCGTCGGGCAGCCCACTGAAGCTTTCTTT. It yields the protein CASSPVGQPTEAFF.

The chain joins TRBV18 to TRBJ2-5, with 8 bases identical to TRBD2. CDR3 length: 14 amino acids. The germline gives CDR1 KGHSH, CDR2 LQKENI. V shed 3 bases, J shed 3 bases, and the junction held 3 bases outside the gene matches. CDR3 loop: CASSPTSAEETQYF. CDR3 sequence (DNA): TGTGCCAGCTCACCGACTAGCGCGGAAGAGACCCAGTACTTC.

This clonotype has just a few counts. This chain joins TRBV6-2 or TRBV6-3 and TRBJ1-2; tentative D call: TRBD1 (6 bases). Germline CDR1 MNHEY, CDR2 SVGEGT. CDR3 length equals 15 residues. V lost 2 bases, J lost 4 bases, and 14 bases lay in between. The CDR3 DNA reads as TGTGCCAGCAGTTACGTTGGGGGCGCTCCCTATGGCTACACCTTC. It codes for CASSYVGGAPYGYTF.

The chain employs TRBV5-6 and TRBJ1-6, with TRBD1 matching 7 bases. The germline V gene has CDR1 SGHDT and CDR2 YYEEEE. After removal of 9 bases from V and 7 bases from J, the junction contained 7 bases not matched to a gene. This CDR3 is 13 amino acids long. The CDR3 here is CATSDRDNSPLHF. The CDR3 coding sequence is TGTGCCACCTCCGACAGGGACAATTCACCCCTCCACTTT.

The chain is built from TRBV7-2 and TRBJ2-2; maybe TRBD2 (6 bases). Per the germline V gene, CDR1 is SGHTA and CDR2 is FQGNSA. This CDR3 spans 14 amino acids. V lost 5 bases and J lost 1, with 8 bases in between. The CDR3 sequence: CASSISGNTGELFF. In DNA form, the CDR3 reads TGTGCCAGCAGCATTAGCGGGAACACCGGGGAGCTGTTTTTT.

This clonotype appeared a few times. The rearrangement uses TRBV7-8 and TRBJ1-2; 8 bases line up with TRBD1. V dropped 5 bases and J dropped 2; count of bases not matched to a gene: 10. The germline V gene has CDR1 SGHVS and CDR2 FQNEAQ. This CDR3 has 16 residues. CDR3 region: CASSPLSRTGNYGYTF. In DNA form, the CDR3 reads TGTGCCAGCAGCCCCCTTAGCCGGACAGGGAACTATGGCTACACCTTC.

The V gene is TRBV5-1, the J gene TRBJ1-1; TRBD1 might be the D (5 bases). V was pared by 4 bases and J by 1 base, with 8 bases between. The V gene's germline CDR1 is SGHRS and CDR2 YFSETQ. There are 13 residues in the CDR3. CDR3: CASSMQGNTEAFF. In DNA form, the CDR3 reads TGCGCCAGCAGCATGCAGGGGAACACTGAAGCTTTCTTT.

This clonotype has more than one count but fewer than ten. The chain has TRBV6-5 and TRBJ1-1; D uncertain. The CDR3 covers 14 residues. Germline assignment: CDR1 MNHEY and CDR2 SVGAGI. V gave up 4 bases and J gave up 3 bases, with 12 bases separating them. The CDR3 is CASSSLSGDTEAFF. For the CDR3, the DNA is TGTGCCAGCAGTTCCCTCTCCGGGGACACTGAAGCTTTCTTT.

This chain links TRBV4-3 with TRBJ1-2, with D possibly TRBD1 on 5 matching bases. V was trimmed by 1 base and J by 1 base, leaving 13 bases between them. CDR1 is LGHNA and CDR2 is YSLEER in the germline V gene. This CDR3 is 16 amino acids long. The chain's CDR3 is CASSQVRGTDNYGYTF. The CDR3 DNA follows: TGCGCCAGCAGCCAAGTTCGCGGGACCGATAACTATGGCTACACCTTC.

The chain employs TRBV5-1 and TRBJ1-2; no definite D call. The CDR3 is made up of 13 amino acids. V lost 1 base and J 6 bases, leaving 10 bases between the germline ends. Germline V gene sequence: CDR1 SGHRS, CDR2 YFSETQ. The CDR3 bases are TGCGCCAGCAGCTTGTTCGGAGACCATGGCTACACCTTC. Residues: CASSLFGDHGYTF.

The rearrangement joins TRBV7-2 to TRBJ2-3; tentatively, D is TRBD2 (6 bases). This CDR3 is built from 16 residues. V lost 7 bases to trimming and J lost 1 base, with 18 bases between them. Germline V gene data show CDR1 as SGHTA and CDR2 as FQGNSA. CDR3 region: CASTTSPGGGTDTQYF. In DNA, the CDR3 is TGTGCCAGCACCACTTCCCCCGGGGGTGGCACAGATACGCAGTATTTT. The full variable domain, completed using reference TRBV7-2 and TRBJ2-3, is GAGVSQSPSNKVTEKGKDVELRCDPISGHTALYWYRQSLGQGLEFLIYFQGNSAPDKSGLPSDRFSAERTGGSVSTLTIQRTQQEDSAVYLCASTTSPGGGTDTQYFGPGTRLTVL.

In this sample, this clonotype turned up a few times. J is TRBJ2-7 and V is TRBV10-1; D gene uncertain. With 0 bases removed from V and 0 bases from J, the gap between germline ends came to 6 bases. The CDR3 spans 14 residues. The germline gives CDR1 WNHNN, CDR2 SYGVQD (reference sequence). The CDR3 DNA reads TGCGCCAGCAGTGAGTCGGGAATCTCCTACGAGCAGTACTTC. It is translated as CASSESGISYEQYF.

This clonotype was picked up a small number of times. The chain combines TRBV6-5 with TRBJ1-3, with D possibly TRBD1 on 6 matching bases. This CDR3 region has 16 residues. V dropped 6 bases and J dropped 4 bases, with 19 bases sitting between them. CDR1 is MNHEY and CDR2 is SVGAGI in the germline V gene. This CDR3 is CASSRLIVTGGNTIYF. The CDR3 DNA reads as TGTGCCAGCAGCCGCCTAATTGTGACAGGCGGAAACACCATATATTTT.

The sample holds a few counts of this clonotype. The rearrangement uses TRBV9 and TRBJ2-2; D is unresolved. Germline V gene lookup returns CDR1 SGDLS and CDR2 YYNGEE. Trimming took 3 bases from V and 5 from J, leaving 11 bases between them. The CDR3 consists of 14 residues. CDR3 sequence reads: CASSADTRTGELFF. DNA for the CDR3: TGTGCCAGCAGCGCCGATACACGGACCGGGGAGCTGTTTTTT.

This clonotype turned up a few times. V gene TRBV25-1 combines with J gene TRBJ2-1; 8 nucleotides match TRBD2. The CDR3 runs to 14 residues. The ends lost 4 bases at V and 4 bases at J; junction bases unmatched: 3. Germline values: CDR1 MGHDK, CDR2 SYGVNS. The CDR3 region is CASSGGGPYNEQFF. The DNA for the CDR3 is TGTGCCAGCAGTGGCGGGGGGCCTTACAATGAGCAGTTCTTC.

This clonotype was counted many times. CDR3 residues: CASSLARSSYNEQFF. CDR3 nucleotides: TGCGCCAGCAGCTTGGCCCGGAGCTCCTACAATGAGCAGTTCTTC. The chain couples TRBV5-1 to TRBJ2-1, with D unclear. V lost 0 bases and J 0 bases, leaving 7 bases between the germline ends. The CDR3 sequence is 15 residues long. Germline lookup yields CDR1 SGHRS and CDR2 YFSETQ.

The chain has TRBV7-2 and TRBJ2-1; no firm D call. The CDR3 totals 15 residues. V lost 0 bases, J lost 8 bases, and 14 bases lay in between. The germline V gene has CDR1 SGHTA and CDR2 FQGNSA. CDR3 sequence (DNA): TGTGCCAGCAGCTTAGCGCACGGAGAGTTGGATGAGCAGTTCTTC. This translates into CASSLAHGELDEQFF.

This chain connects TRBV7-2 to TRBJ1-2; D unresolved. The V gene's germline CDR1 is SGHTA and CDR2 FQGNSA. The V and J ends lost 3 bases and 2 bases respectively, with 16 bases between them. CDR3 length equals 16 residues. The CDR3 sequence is CASSFAVRGNNYGYTF. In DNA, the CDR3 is TGTGCCAGCAGCTTCGCAGTTCGAGGAAACAACTATGGCTACACCTTC. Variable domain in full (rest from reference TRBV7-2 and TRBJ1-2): GAGVSQSPSNKVTEKGKDVELRCDPISGHTALYWYRQSLGQGLEFLIYFQGNSAPDKSGLPSDRFSAERTGGSVSTLTIQRTQQEDSAVYLCASSFAVRGNNYGYTFGSGTRLTVV.

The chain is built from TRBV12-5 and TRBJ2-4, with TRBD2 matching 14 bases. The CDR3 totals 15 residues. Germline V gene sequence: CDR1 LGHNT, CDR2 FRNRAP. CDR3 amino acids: CASGTSGGYKNIQYF. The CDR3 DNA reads TGTGCGTCCGGGACTAGCGGGGGATACAAAAACATTCAGTACTTC.

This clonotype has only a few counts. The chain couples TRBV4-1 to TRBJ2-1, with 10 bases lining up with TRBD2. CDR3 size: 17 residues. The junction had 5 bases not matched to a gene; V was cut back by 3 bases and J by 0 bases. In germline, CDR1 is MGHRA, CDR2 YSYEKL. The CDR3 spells CASSQLGLAFSYNEQFF. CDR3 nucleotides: TGCGCCAGCAGCCAGTTGGGACTAGCGTTCTCCTACAATGAGCAGTTCTTC.

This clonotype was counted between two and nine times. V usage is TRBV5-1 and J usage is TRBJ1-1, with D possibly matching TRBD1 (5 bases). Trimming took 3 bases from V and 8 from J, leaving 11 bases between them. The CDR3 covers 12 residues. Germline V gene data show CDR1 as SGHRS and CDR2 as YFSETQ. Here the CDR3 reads CASSWGTAEAFF. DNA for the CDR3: TGCGCCAGCAGCTGGGGGACCGCCGAAGCTTTCTTT.